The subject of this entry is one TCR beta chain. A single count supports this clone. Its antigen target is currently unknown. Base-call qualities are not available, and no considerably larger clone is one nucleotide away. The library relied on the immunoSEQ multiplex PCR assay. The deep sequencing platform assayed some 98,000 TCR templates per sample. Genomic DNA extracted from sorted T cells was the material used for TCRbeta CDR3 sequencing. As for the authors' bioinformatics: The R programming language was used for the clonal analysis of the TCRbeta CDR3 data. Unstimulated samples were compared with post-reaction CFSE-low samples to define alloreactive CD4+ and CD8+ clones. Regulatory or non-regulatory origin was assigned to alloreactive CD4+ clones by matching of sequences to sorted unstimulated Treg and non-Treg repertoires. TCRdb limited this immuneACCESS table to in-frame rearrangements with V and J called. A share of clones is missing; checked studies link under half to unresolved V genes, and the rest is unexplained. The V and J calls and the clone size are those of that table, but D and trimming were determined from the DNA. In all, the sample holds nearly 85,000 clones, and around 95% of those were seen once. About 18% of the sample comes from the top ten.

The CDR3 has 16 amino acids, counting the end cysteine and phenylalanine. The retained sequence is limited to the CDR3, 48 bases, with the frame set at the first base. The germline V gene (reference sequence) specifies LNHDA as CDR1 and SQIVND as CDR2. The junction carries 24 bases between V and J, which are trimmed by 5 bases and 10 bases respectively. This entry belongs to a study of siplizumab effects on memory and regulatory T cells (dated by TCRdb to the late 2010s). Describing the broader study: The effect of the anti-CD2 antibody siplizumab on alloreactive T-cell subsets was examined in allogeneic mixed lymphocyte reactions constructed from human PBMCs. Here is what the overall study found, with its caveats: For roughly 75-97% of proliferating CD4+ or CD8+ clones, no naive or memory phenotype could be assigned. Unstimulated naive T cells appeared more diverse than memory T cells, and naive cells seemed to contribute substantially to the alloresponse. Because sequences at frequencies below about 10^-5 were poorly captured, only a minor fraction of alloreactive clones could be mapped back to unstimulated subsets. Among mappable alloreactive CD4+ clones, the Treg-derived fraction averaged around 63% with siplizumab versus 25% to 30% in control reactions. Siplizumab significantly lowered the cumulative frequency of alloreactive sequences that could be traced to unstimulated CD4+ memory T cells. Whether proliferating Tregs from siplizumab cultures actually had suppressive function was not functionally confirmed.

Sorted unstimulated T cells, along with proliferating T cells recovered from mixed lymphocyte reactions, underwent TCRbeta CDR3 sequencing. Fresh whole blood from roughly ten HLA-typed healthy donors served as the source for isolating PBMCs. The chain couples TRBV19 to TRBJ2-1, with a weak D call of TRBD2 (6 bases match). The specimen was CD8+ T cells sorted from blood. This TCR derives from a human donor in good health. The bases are TGTGCCAGTAGTTGGGACGGGAGCATACCGAGCAGGGAGCAGTTCTTC. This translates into CASSWDGSIPSREQFF.